This TCR beta chain appears in the sequencing data of a study of CD8 T cells in ankylosing spondylitis. Study-level findings and limits: Disease-associated clones were reportedly significantly overrepresented in matched ankylosing spondylitis synovial fluid. There was a TCR beta motif, made of fewer than 10 highly homologous variants, that appeared characteristic of ankylosing spondylitis blood. Past studies reported some motif variants in reactive arthritis synovial fluid and blood. Disease-associated clonotypes exhibited CD8+ identity and were relatively infrequent in peripheral blood.

Deletions cut 4 bases from V and 0 bases from J, with 11 bases between. The germline CDR1 and CDR2 sequences are SGHDT and YYEEEE. This CDR3 contains 14 residues. Molecular-barcoded quantitative 5'-RACE produced these TCR beta libraries. TCRdb called the 5' RACE reads again in MiXCR, with one record for every CDR3 protein. The sample contains hundreds of thousands of distinct CDR3 sequences, about 10% of which appear only once. This clonotype has a count of ten or more. Antigen unknown. This sequence was found in a male donor with ankylosing spondylitis. The rearrangement links TRBV5-6 to TRBJ2-7, with D tentatively TRBD1 or TRBD2 (5 bases each). Sequencing was performed on blood, either unsorted or a sorted T cell fraction (not recorded which). CDR3 protein: CASSTGRRSYEQYF. DNA for the CDR3: TGTGCCAGCAGCACGGGACGGCGCTCCTACGAGCAGTACTTC.